This section outlines one T cell receptor (beta chain) sequence together with its context. The data stem from a study of T cell responses to AZD1222 COVID-19 vaccine. Measured with immunoSEQ multiplex PCR; TCRdb has only the in-frame clones, and not every one. The sample has 150,000 to 200,000 clones, about 91% seen once. This TCR derives from an adult who received the AZD1222 COVID-19 vaccine. The material was peripheral blood, obtained 28 days after the second AZD1222 dose.

CDR3 nucleotide sequence: TGTGCCAGCAGTTCACAGGGGGCGCTTGGCTACACCTTC. It translates to CASSSQGALGYTF. The chain employs TRBV5-4 and TRBJ1-2; 9 bases are a match to TRBD1. The trim removed 5 bases at V and 7 bases at J, leaving 6 bases unmatched. Germline CDR1 reads SGHNT; CDR2 reads YYREEE (reference sequence). This CDR3 comprises 13 residues.